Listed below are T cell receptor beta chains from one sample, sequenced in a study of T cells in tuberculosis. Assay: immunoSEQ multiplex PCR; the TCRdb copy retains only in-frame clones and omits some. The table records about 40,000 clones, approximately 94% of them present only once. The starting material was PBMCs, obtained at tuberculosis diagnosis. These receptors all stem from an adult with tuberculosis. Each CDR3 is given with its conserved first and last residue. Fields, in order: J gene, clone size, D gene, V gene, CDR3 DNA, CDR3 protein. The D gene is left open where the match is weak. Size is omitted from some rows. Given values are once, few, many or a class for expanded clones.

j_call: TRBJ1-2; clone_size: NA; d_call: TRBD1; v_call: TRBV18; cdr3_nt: TGTGCCAGCTCACAAAACCCAGCGAGGGACAGGGATGGCTACACCTTC; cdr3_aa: CASSQNPARDRDGYTF
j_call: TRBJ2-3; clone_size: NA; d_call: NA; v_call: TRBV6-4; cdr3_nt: TGTGCCAGCAGTGACACAGGGACAGATACGCAGTATTTT; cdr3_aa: CASSDTGTDTQYF
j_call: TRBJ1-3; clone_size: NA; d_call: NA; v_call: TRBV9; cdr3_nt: TGTGCCAGCAGCCCCGAGGGCTCTGGAAACACCATATATTTT; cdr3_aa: CASSPEGSGNTIYF
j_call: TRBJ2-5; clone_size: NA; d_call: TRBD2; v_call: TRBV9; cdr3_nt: TGTGCCAGCAGCGTAGGCGGGGGGGCCGGAGAGACCCAGTACTTC; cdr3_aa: CASSVGGGAGETQYF
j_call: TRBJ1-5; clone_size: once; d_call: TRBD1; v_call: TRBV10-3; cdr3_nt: TGTGCCATCAGTGAAGCACGGACAGGGGAGCATCCTTTT; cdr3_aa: CAISEARTGEHPF
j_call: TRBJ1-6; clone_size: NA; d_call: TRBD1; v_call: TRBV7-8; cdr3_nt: TGTGCCAGCAGCTTAATTACAGGGGGCCGTCTTGATTCACCCCTCCACTTT; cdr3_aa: CASSLITGGRLDSPLHF
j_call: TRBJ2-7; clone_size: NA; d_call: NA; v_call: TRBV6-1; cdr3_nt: TGTGCCAGCAAAGGCCTACCGGGGGAGCAGTACTTC; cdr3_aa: CASKGLPGEQYF
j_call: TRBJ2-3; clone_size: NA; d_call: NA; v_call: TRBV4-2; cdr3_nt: TGTGCCAGCAGCCAAGAACAGGGCGGAGGCACAGATACGCAGTATTTT; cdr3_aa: CASSQEQGGGTDTQYF
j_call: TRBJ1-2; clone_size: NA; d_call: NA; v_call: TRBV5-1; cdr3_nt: TGCGCCAGCAGCTTGGCGGGGGATGGCTCAGGCTACACCTTC; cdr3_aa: CASSLAGDGSGYTF
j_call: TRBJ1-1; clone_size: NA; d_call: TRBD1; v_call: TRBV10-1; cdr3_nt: TGCGCCAGCAGTGCACCGGGACAGGGGCCCACTGAAGCTTTCTTT; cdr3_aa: CASSAPGQGPTEAFF
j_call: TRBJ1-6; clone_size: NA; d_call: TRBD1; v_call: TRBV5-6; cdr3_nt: TGTGCCAGCGGAGACTGGGACAGGCCATATTCACCCCTCCACTTT; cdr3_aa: CASGDWDRPYSPLHF
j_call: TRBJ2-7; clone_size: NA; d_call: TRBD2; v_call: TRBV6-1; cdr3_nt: TGTGCCAGCAGTGTCGGAGGGCGGGGGGGATTAGGTCGCGAGCAGTACTTC; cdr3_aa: CASSVGGRGGLGREQYF
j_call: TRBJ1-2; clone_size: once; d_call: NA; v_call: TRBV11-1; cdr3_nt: TGTGCCAGCAGCTGGGGGGGGCGAAGCGGCTACACCTTC; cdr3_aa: CASSWGGRSGYTF
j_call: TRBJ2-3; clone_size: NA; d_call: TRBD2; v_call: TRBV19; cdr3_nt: TGTGCCAGTAGTGTAAGCGGGGGAGTTAGCACAGATACGCAGTATTTT; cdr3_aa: CASSVSGGVSTDTQYF
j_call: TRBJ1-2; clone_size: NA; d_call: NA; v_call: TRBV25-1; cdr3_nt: TGTGCCAGCAGTGAACCGGTGTATGGCTACACCTTC; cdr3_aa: CASSEPVYGYTF
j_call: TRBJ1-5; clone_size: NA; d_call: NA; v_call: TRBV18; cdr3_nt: TGTGCCAGCTCCACGGTGGCAGGGGTGGGCAATCAGCCCCAGCATTTT; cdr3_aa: CASSTVAGVGNQPQHF
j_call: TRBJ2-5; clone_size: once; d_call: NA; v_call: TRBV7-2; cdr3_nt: TGTGCCAGTCGCGCTGCGGCTAGCAGGGAGACCCAGTACTTC; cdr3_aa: CASRAAASRETQYF
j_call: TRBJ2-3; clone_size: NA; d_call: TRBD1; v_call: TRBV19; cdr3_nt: TGTGCCAGTAGTATAGATCAGGGGGCTAGCACAGATACGCAGTATTTT; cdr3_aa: CASSIDQGASTDTQYF
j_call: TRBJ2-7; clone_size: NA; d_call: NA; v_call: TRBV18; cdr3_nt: TGTGCCAGCTCACCACCGGGAGACTACGAGCAGTACTTC; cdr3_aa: CASSPPGDYEQYF
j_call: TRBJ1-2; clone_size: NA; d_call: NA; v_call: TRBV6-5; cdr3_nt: TGTGCCAGCAGTTCCCTTTTTAGTGCTAACTATGGCTACACCTTC; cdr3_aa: CASSSLFSANYGYTF
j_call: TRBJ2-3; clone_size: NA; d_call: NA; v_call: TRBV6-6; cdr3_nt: TGTGCCACACGGGGAGGGGGGGCAACAGATACGCAGTATTTT; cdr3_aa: CATRGGGATDTQYF
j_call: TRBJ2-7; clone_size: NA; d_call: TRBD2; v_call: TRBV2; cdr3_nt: TGTGCCAGTGGCAGGGGCGGGGGGGCGTACGAGCAGTACTTC; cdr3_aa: CASGRGGGAYEQYF
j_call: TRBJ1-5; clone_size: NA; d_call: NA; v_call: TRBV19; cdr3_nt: TGTGCCAGTAGTATAGAGATAGGTCAGGGGCAGCCGAATATGGGCAATCAGCCCCAGCATTTT; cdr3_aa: CASSIEIGQGQPNMGNQPQHF
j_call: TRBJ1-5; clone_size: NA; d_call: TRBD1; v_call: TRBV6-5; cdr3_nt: TGTGCCAGCAGCCCTATCGACAGGGCGACTCAGCCCCAGCATTTT; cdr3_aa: CASSPIDRATQPQHF
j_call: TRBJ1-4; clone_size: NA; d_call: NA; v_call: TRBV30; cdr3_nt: TGTGCCTGGAGTCCGGGAGGTGAAAAACTGTTTTTT; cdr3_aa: CAWSPGGEKLFF
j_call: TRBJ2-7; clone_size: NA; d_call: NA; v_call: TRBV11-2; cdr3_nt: TGTGCCAGCAGCTTAGGGTACAGTGGATACGAGCAGTACTTC; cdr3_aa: CASSLGYSGYEQYF
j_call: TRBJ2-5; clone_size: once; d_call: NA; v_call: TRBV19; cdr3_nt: TGTGCCAGTATAGTCCTCCCCCAGCGGAAGTGGGAGATGGTCAAGAACGGGACCCAGTACTTC; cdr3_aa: CASIVLPQRKWEMVKNGTQYF
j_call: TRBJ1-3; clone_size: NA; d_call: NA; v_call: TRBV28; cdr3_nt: TGTGCCATCCGGCGGGACACCATATATTTT; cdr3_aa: CAIRRDTIYF
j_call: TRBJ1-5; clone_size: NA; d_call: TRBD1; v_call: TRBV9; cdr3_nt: TGTGCCAGCAGCGTACGCCATAGGACAGGGCGAAATCAGCCCCAGCATTTT; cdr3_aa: CASSVRHRTGRNQPQHF
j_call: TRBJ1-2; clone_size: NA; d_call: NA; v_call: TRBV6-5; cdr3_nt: TGTGCCAGCAGTTATATGCGCCCCCGGGGCGGAGGGGGCTACACCTTC; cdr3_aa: CASSYMRPRGGGGYTF
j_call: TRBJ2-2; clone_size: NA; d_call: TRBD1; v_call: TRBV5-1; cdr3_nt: TGCGCCAGCAGCTTTAAACCGGGACAGGAAAACACCGGGGAGCTGTTTTTT; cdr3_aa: CASSFKPGQENTGELFF
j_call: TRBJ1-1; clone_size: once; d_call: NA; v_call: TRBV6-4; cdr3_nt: TGTGCCAGCAGTATCCAGGGTGGCACTGAAGCTTTCTTT; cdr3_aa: CASSIQGGTEAFF
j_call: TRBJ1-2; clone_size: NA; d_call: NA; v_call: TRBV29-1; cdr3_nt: TGCAGCGTTGAGGGCACGGCGCTCGGCTATGGCTACACCTTC; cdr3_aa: CSVEGTALGYGYTF
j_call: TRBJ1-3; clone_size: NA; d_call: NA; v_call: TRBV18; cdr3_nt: TGTGCCAGCTCGCAAATTGACAGTAGCTCTGGAAACACCATATATTTT; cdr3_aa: CASSQIDSSSGNTIYF
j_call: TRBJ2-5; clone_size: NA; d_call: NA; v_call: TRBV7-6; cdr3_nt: TGTGCCAGCAGCTTAGCGGTCCCAGGGGAGACCCAGTACTTC; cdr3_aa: CASSLAVPGETQYF
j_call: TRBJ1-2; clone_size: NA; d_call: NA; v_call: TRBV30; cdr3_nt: TGTGCCTGGAGTCAACAGTCCTATGGCTACACCTTC; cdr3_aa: CAWSQQSYGYTF
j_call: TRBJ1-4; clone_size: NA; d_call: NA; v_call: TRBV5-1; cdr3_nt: TGCGCCACCTGGCGGCAAAAACTGTTTTTT; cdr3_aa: CATWRQKLFF
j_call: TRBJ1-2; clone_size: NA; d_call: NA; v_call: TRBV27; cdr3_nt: TGTGCCAGCAGTCCGGCGGGGGGCGCGCACTATGGCTACACCTTC; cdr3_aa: CASSPAGGAHYGYTF
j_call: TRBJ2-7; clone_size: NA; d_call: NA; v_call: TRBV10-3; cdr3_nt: TGTGCCATCAGTGATTTGGGGCTCAGCTCCTACGAGCAGTACTTC; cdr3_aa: CAISDLGLSSYEQYF
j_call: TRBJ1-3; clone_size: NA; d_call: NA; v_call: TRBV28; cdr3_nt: TGTGCCAGCAGTCCGGGGGGTTCTGGAAACACCATATATTTT; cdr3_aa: CASSPGGSGNTIYF
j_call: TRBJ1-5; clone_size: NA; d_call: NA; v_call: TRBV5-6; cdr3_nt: TGTGCCAGCAGCAGCATGGGGCCTAGCAATCAGCCCCAGCATTTT; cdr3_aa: CASSSMGPSNQPQHF
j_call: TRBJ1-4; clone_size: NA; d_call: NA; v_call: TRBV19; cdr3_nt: TGTGCCAGTAGTGCCCCCCGGGGTGCAACTAATGAAAAACTGTTTTTT; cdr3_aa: CASSAPRGATNEKLFF
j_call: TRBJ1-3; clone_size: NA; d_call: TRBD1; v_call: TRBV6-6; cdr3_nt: TGTGCCAGCAGTTACACAGGGGCAGTCGGAAACACCATATATTTT; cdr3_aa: CASSYTGAVGNTIYF
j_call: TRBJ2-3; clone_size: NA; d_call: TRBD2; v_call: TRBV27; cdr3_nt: TGTGCCAGCAAGCCGGGGGGGACAGATACGCAGTATTTT; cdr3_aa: CASKPGGTDTQYF
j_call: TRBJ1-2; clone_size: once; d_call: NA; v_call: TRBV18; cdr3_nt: TGTGCCAGCTCACGGACCCGGGACACCGATGGCTACACCTTC; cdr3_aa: CASSRTRDTDGYTF
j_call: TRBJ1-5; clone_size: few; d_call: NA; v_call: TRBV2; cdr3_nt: TGTGCCAGTCAAACGGGCAGGGCCTCGGTGGAGCCCCAGCATTTT; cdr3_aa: CASQTGRASVEPQHF
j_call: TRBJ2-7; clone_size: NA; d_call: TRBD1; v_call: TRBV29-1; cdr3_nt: TGCAGCGTTGTTCGGACAGGAGCTTCCTACGAGCAGTACTTC; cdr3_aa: CSVVRTGASYEQYF
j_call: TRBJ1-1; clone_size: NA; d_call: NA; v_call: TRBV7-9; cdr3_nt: TGTGCCAGCAGCTTAGAGATGGCAGGGGACGCTTTCTTT; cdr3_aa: CASSLEMAGDAFF
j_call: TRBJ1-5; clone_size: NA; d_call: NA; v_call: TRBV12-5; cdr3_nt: TGTGCTAGTGGTTTGGGGACAGTCGGTCAGCCCCAGCATTTT; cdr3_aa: CASGLGTVGQPQHF
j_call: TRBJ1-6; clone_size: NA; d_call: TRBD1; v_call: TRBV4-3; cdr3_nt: TGCGCCAGCAGCGTCGACAGGGTAAATTCACCCCTCCACTTT; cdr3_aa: CASSVDRVNSPLHF
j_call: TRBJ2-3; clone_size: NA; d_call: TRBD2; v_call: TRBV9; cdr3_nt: TGTGCCAGCAGCGTCGTAGCGGGCTCGGCAGATACGCAGTATTTT; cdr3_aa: CASSVVAGSADTQYF
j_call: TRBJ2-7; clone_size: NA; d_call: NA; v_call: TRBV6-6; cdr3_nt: TGTGCCAGCAGTTACTCGAATGGGCCTCCCTACGAGCAGTACTTC; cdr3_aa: CASSYSNGPPYEQYF
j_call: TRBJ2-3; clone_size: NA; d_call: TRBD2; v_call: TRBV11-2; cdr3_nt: TGTGCCAGCAGCCCCCGGCCTCTAGCGGGGGGGCCTACAGATACGCAGTATTTT; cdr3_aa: CASSPRPLAGGPTDTQYF
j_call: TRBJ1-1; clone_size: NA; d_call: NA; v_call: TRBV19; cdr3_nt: TGTGCCAGTAAGGAGGGGGGGCCGAACACTGAAGCTTTCTTT; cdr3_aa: CASKEGGPNTEAFF
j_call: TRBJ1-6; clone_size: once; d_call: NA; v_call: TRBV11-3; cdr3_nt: TGTGCCAGCAGCTTAGACTACGGACTCATTAATTCACCCCTCCACTTT; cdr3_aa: CASSLDYGLINSPLHF
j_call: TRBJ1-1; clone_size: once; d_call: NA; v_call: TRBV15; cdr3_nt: TGTGCCACCAGCAGAGATCTAGGGGAAGAAGCTTTCTTT; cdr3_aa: CATSRDLGEEAFF